This passage covers 17 T cell receptor beta chains from one sample sequenced in a study of T-cell memory formation after mild COVID-19. TCRdb fed the 5' RACE reads into MiXCR, producing one record per CDR3 protein. The sample lists roughly 450,000 distinct CDR3 sequences, 15% to 20% seen once, with 10% to 15% in the top ten. The specimen sequenced was PBMCs or a T cell subset sorted from them (not recorded which). The receptors shown here come from an adult woman who had mild COVID-19 (a few samples of this study predate the infection). Cell type and time point are not known.

The rearrangement joins TRBV5-1 to TRBJ2-1; TRBD1 aligns across 9 bases. CDR3 length: 17 residues. Unmatched junction bases numbered 11, after V lost 2 bases and J lost 5 bases. Germline V CDR1 and CDR2: SGHRS, YFSETQ. In DNA form, the CDR3 reads TGCGCCAGCAGCTTAGAGACAGGGGGAATAAGTGACAATGAGCAGTTCTTC. Translating gives CASSLETGGISDNEQFF. Filled out from reference TRBV5-1 and TRBJ2-1, the complete variable domain reads KAGVTQTPRYLIKTRGQQVTLSCSPISGHRSVSWYQQTPGQGLQFLFEYFSETQRNKGNFPGRFSGRQFSNSRSEMNVSTLELGDSALYLCASSLETGGISDNEQFFGPGTRLTVL.

V usage is TRBV6-6 and J usage is TRBJ2-3; no clear D gene. The CDR3 contains 13 residues. Trimming removed 10 bases at V and 4 bases at J, with 15 bases between. The germline CDR1 and CDR2 sequences are MNHNY and SVGAGI (reference sequence). CDR3: CATGILDSDTQYF. In nucleotides, the CDR3 is TGTGCCACCGGAATTCTTGATTCAGATACGCAGTATTTT.

The chain has TRBV19 and TRBJ1-5; D ambiguous. Trimming cost V 0 bases and J 1 base, with 16 bases left between them. The length of the CDR3 is 18 residues. The germline gives CDR1 LNHDA, CDR2 SQIVND (reference sequence). This CDR3 is CASSIDLGGRSSNQPQHF. As DNA, the CDR3 is TGTGCCAGTAGTATAGATCTGGGAGGGCGGTCGAGCAATCAGCCCCAGCATTTT.

This clonotype has a handful of counts. The genes are TRBV7-8 and TRBJ2-2; the D is unclear. V lost 4 bases, J lost 3 bases, and 9 bases lay in between. Germline V CDR1 and CDR2: SGHVS, FQNEAQ. The CDR3 sequence is 14 residues long. Here the CDR3 DNA reads TGTGCCAGCAGCTCTAGAATGGACACCGGGGAGCTGTTTTTT. Its translation: CASSSRMDTGELFF.

This clonotype was seen more than once but under ten times. This chain joins TRBV10-3 and TRBJ2-6, with TRBD1 identical over 7 bases. The CDR3 contains 18 residues. The trim removed 0 bases at V and 0 bases at J, leaving 5 bases unmatched. Germline CDR1 ENHRY, CDR2 SYGVKD. In DNA form, the CDR3 reads TGTGCCATCAGTGAGTCGTTGACAGGGTACTCTGGGGCCAACGTCCTGACTTTC. Translated: CAISESLTGYSGANVLTF.

This clonotype was seen a few times. V is TRBV5-1 and J is TRBJ2-7; D might be TRBD1 (6 bases). The CDR3 length is 16 residues. Germline CDR1 and CDR2: SGHRS and YFSETQ. Trimming shortened V by 0 bases and J by 0 bases, and 13 bases separated the two germline ends. The chain's CDR3 is CASSLEAGASSYEQYF. The CDR3 DNA follows: TGCGCCAGCAGCTTGGAGGCAGGGGCTAGCTCCTACGAGCAGTACTTC.

The chain carries TRBV7-6 and TRBJ2-1; 11 positions agree with TRBD2. The CDR3 has 18 amino acids. Germline V gene data show CDR1 as SGHVS and CDR2 as FNYEAQ. Trimming at V came to 4 bases and at J to 6 bases, leaving 14 bases not matched to a gene. The CDR3 region is CASSSPPRLAGRGNEQFF. The CDR3, as DNA: TGTGCCAGCAGCTCCCCCCCCCGACTAGCGGGGCGCGGCAATGAGCAGTTCTTC.

The gene calls are TRBV4-3 and TRBJ2-7; D is unclear. The CDR3 runs 15 residues. The ends were cut back, 4 bases at V and 4 bases at J, with 17 bases in the middle. Germline V CDR1 and CDR2: LGHNA, YSLEER. As DNA, the CDR3 is TGCGCCAGCAGCCTCGCGTCCCCCGGCGCGTACGAGCAGTACTTC. Translation: CASSLASPGAYEQYF.

This clonotype has just a few counts. V gene TRBV9 combines with J gene TRBJ1-2, with a possible D match to TRBD1 (5 bases). The CDR3 length is 15 residues. V was shortened by 3 bases and J by 6 bases, with 18 bases between the two germline ends. Germline CDR1 SGDLS, CDR2 YYNGEE. The CDR3 DNA is TGTGCCAGCAGCGCTCTCTCGACAGCTCCGAATGGCTACACCTTC. Translation gives CASSALSTAPNGYTF.

The V and J genes are TRBV3-1 and TRBJ2-3; 7 bases fit TRBD2. CDR1 and CDR2 from the germline V gene are LGHDT and YNNKEL (reference sequence). CDR3 length: 16 amino acids. Germline trimming cut 1 base from V and 1 base from J; bases unmatched to any gene: 5. The CDR3 here is CASSQVAGSRTDTQYF. The CDR3, as DNA: TGTGCCAGCAGCCAAGTAGCGGGTTCCCGCACAGATACGCAGTATTTT.

Details on this clonotype: A much larger clone lies a single base off, so this may be a read error. This chain connects TRBV3-1 to TRBJ1-1; D is ambiguous. CDR1 is LGHDT and CDR2 is YNNKEL in the germline V gene (reference sequence). The CDR3 totals 13 residues. The CDR3: CDSSQVVNTEAFF. CDR3 DNA sequence: TGTGACAGCAGCCAAGTGGTGAACACTGAAGCTTTCTTT.

The table lists this clonotype with a few counts. The chain is built from TRBV4-3 and TRBJ2-1; 9 bases are shared with TRBD2. With V trimmed by 4 bases and J by 8 bases, 18 bases remained unmatched. CDR1 is LGHNA, CDR2 YSLEER, per germline. This CDR3 comprises 18 residues. The CDR3 spells CASSRMGVGSGRGDEQFF. The CDR3 nucleotides read TGCGCCAGCAGCCGCATGGGTGTCGGTAGCGGGAGAGGCGATGAGCAGTTCTTC.

This clonotype was detected only a few times. V usage is TRBV5-1 and J usage is TRBJ1-5; 7 nucleotides agree with TRBD1. The junction had 4 bases not matched to a gene; V was cut back by 0 bases and J by 1 base. The CDR3 length is 16 residues. Germline loops: CDR1 SGHRS, CDR2 YFSETQ. For the CDR3, the DNA is TGCGCCAGCAGCTTGGGGGGGACAGACAGCAATCAGCCCCAGCATTTT. Its translation: CASSLGGTDSNQPQHF.

This clonotype was observed a handful of times. The chain couples TRBV25-1 to TRBJ1-4, with a possible D match to TRBD1 (5 bases). The V and J ends lost 4 bases and 1 base respectively, with 16 bases between them. The CDR3 has 17 residues. Germline V gives CDR1 MGHDK, CDR2 SYGVNS. CDR3 nucleotide sequence: TGTGCCAGCAGTGGAAGGACCCTCCAGGGAACTAATGAAAAACTGTTTTTT. Its protein is CASSGRTLQGTNEKLFF.

This clonotype was seen ten or more times. The V call is TRBV9, the J call TRBJ1-6, with D tentatively TRBD1 (6 bases). V was shortened by 0 bases and J by 7 bases, with 8 bases between the two germline ends. This CDR3 has 14 amino acids. Germline CDR1 SGDLS, CDR2 YYNGEE. This CDR3 is CASSVAGGNSPLHF. The CDR3 DNA is TGTGCCAGCAGCGTAGCTGGGGGCAATTCACCCCTCCACTTT.

This clonotype was found a few times. V and J are TRBV28 and TRBJ2-7; D is perhaps TRBD1 (5 bases). The germline gives CDR1 MDHEN, CDR2 SYDVKM. Trimming shortened V by 5 bases and J by 1 base, and 12 bases separated the two germline ends. The CDR3 is 14 amino acids. CDR3 DNA sequence: TGTGCCAGCAGTGCTACAGGACAATCCTACGAGCAGTACTTC. Translation: CASSATGQSYEQYF.

This clonotype turned up a few times. The J gene is TRBJ1-3, the V gene TRBV4-1; D remains ambiguous. The CDR3 has 16 residues. Germline assignment: CDR1 MGHRA and CDR2 YSYEKL. The V end lost 1 base, the J end lost 0 bases, and 10 bases lay between the germline ends. This CDR3 reads CASSQVLGRSGNTIYF. The CDR3 bases are TGCGCCAGCAGCCAAGTCCTGGGTCGCTCTGGAAACACCATATATTTT.